This T cell receptor (beta chain) was recovered during a study of metastatic and nonmetastatic thyroid tumors. Study background: Across peripheral blood and tumor or nodule tissue samples taken from malignant and benign thyroid patients, the repertoires were compared with one another.

In its sample, this clone was seen many times. The antigen is unknown. This CDR3 has 14 amino acids. The V gene end was trimmed by 3 bases and the J gene end by 7 bases; junction bases not matched to a gene: 8. Looked up from germline, CDR1 is SGHTA and CDR2 is FQGNSA. Study findings and constraints: Malignant thyroid tumors reportedly had TCR beta diversity that was significantly higher than in benign nodules, in blood and tumor.

In the original workflow: Construction of a distant-metastasis classifier for papillary thyroid cancer relied on CDR3 differences across clinicopathological groups. TCRdb reprocessed the PCR reads via MiXCR. The V and J calls, along with clone size, are taken from TCRdb and not from the paper's own processing. The sample yields 20,000 or so clones, around a sixth seen once. No treatment of any kind had been given to any patient before thyroid surgery. The TCR originated in a female donor with papillary thyroid cancer or a benign thyroid nodule (not recorded which). Some clones in this sample may be carry-over from other donors' samples. The source material was blood. This chain connects TRBV7-2 to TRBJ2-7; TRBD1 matches at 8 bases. This CDR3 is CASSFTGGVGEQYF. The CDR3 DNA reads TGTGCCAGCAGCTTCACAGGGGGTGTGGGTGAGCAGTACTTC.